The rows below give T cell receptor beta chains drawn from one sample of a study of blood T cell repertoires in COVID-19. Libraries were prepared by immunoSEQ multiplex PCR; TCRdb keeps only in-frame clonotypes and omits some of them. The sample records roughly 140,000 clones, 88% being singletons. The sample comprised peripheral blood. The receptor set was obtained from a man aged 65 to 85 with acute or convalescent COVID-19. Both conserved end residues are trimmed from each CDR3.

V: TRBV6-6; J: TRBJ2-7; CDR3: ASSYSRGISYEQY
V: TRBV19; J: TRBJ2-1; CDR3: ASSIRGIPARTF
V: TRBV4-1; J: TRBJ2-4; CDR3: ASSQAEDADIQY
V: TRBV7-9; J: TRBJ2-1; CDR3: ASLTSGATIDEQF
V: TRBV5-4; J: TRBJ1-2; CDR3: ASNRRGGDYGYT
V: TRBV3-1/TRBV3-2; J: TRBJ2-7; CDR3: ASSPGEGQQY
V: TRBV5-4; J: TRBJ1-1; CDR3: ASSFGLGAPEAF
V: TRBV5-4; J: TRBJ1-2; CDR3: ASRITGFNYGYT
V: TRBV5-1; J: TRBJ1-5; CDR3: ASSLAGEGQPQH
V: TRBV11-2; J: TRBJ2-7; CDR3: ASSHPRQGRSYEQY
V: TRBV10-3; J: TRBJ2-1; CDR3: ATSTGQDSYNEQF
V: TRBV28; J: TRBJ2-1; CDR3: ASSLPGQSYNEQF
V: TRBV5-6; J: TRBJ2-1; CDR3: ASSFPGQGASYNEQF
V: TRBV14; J: TRBJ1-3; CDR3: ASSRTRGSGNTIY
V: TRBV5-1; J: TRBJ2-1; CDR3: ASTPFPRQAGVDNEQF
V: TRBV19; J: TRBJ1-2; CDR3: ASRGQGGHGYT
V: TRBV28; J: TRBJ2-3; CDR3: ASSWGGTDTQY
V: TRBV5-6; J: TRBJ1-1; CDR3: ASSLDRGSPNLGEAF
V: TRBV5-1; J: TRBJ2-1; CDR3: ASSKPTGTRNNEQF
V: TRBV6-1; J: TRBJ1-5; CDR3: ASSEEEGRQNQPQH
V: TRBV6-5; J: TRBJ1-2; CDR3: ASRRDSNYGYT
V: TRBV6-5; J: TRBJ2-1; CDR3: ASSFRTGVYNEQF
V: TRBV5-1; J: TRBJ2-2; CDR3: ASSLGQTGELF
V: TRBV7-9; J: TRBJ1-3; CDR3: ASSPQFSGNTIY
V: TRBV13; J: TRBJ1-6; CDR3: ASSYRLGTDNSPLH
V: TRBV11-1; J: TRBJ1-2; CDR3: ASSWGQPSGGYT
V: TRBV11-2; J: TRBJ2-4; CDR3: ASSFGLAGGPGNIQY
V: TRBV6-6; J: TRBJ2-7; CDR3: ASSQDKFYEQY
V: TRBV5-4; J: TRBJ2-7; CDR3: ASSSSGTPTYEQY
V: TRBV9; J: TRBJ2-2; CDR3: ASSPQGARGHGELF
V: TRBV4-2; J: TRBJ2-5; CDR3: ASSQDGASGGKTQY
V: TRBV2; J: TRBJ1-6; CDR3: ASKARDSGNSPLH
V: TRBV2; J: TRBJ1-4; CDR3: ASSPLSNEKLF
V: TRBV18; J: TRBJ2-4; CDR3: ASSPQGVNTKNIQY
V: TRBV19; J: TRBJ1-2; CDR3: ASSMGTGNYGYT
V: TRBV7-8; J: TRBJ1-5; CDR3: ASSLQGVGNQPQH
V: TRBV7-9; J: TRBJ1-3; CDR3: ASSLDQFSGNTIY
V: TRBV5-5; J: TRBJ1-1; CDR3: ASNYRPLQGNTEAF
V: TRBV5-8; J: TRBJ1-3; CDR3: ASSLDSYSGNTIY
V: TRBV9; J: TRBJ1-1; CDR3: ASSPQGGNTEAF
V: TRBV7-9; J: TRBJ2-5; CDR3: ASSREGPGETQY
V: TRBV5-4; J: TRBJ1-2; CDR3: ASSLAGGSYGYT
V: TRBV20-1; J: TRBJ1-5; CDR3: SASWGPGQPQH
V: TRBV7-3; J: TRBJ2-2; CDR3: ASSLDGLAGVGELF
V: TRBV5-1; J: TRBJ2-2; CDR3: ASSPAAPGLAGRTGELF
V: TRBV5-5; J: TRBJ2-3; CDR3: ASSLDVRDTQY
V: TRBV18; J: TRBJ2-7; CDR3: ASSPPQGNYEQY
V: TRBV10-3; J: TRBJ1-6; CDR3: ATKGTIQGFVSPLH
V: TRBV27; J: TRBJ2-2; CDR3: ASSPSTGGTGELF